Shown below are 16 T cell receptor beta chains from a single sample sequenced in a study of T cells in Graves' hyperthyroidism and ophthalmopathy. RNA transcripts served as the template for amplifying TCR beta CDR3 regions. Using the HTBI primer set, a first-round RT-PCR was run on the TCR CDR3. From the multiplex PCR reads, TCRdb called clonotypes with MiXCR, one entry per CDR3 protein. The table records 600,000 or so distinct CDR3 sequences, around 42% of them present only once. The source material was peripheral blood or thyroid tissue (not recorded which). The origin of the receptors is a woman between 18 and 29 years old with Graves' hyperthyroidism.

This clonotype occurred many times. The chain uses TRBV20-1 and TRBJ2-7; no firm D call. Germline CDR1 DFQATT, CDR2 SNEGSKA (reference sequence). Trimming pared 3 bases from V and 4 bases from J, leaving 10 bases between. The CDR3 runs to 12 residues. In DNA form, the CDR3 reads TGCAGTGCTAGGGCTGTCTCATACGAGCAGTACTTC. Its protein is CSARAVSYEQYF.

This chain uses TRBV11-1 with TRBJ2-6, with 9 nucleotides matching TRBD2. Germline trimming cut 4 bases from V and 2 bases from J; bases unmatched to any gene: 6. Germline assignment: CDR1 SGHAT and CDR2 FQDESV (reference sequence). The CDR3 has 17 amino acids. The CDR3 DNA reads TGTGCCAGCAGCTATAGCGGGAGCCGCACTGGGGCCAACGTCCTGACTTTC. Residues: CASSYSGSRTGANVLTF.

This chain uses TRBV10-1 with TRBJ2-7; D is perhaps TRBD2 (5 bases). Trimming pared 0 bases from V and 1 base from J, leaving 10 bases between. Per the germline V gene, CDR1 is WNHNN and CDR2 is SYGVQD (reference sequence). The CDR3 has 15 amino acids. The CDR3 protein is CASSESGRGSYEQYF. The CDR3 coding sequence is TGCGCCAGCAGTGAGTCGGGTCGCGGGTCCTACGAGCAGTACTTC.

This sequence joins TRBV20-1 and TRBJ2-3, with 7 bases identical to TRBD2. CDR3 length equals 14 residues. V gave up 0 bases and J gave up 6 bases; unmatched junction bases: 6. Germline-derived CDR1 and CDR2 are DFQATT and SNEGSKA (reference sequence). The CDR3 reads CSARDGGREDTQYF. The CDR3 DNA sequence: TGCAGTGCTAGAGATGGAGGGAGGGAGGATACGCAGTATTTT.

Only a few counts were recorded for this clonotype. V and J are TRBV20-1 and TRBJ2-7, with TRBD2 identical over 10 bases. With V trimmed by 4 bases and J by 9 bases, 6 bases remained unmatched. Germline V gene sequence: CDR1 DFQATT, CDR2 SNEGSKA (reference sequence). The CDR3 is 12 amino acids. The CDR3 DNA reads TGCAGTGCTACCACTAGCGGGATTGTGCAGTACTTC. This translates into CSATTSGIVQYF.

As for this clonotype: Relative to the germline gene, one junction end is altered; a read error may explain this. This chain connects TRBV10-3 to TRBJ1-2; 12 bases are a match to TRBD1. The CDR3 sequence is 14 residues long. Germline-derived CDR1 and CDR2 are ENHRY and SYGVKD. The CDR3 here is CAVPGQGANNGYTF. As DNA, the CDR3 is TGTGCCGTCCCGGGACAGGGGGCTAACAATGGCTACACCTTC.

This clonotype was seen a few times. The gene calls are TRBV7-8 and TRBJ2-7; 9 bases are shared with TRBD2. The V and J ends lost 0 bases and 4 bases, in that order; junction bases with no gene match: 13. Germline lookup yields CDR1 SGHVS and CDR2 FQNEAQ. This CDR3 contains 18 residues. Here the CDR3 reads CASSLALRLAGIKYEQYF. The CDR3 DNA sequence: TGTGCCAGCAGCTTAGCGCTTCGGCTAGCGGGAATAAAGTACGAGCAGTACTTC.

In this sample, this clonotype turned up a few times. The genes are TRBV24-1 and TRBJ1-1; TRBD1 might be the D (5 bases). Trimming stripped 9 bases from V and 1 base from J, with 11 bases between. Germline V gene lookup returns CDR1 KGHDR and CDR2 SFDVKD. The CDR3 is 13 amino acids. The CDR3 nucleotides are TGTGCCACCTCATGGGGGAGGAACACTGAAGCTTTCTTT. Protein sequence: CATSWGRNTEAFF.

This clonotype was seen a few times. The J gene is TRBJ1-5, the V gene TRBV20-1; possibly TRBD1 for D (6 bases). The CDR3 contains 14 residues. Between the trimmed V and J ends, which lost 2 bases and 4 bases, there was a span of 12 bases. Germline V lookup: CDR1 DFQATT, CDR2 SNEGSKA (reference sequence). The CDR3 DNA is TGCAGTGCTAGACCGGGACACCAAAATCAGCCCCAGCATTTT. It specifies CSARPGHQNQPQHF.

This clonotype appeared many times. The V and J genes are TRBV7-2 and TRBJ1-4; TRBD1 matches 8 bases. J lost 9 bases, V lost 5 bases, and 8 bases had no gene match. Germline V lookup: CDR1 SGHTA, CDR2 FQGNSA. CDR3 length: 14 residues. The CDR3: CASSLDRADKKLFF. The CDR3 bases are TGTGCCAGCAGCCTGGACAGGGCGGATAAAAAACTGTTTTTT. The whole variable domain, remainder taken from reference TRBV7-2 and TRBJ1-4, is GAGVSQSPSNKVTEKGKDVELRCDPISGHTALYWYRQSLGQGLEFLIYFQGNSAPDKSGLPSDRFSAERTGGSVSTLTIQRTQQEDSAVYLCASSLDRADKKLFFGSGTQLSVL.

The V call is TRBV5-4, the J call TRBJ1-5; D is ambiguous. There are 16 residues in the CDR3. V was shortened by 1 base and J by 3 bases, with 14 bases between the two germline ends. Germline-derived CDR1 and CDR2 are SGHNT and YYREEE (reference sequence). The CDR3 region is CASSLFNTEFNQPQHF. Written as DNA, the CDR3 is TGTGCCAGCAGCTTGTTCAATACGGAATTCAATCAGCCCCAGCATTTT.

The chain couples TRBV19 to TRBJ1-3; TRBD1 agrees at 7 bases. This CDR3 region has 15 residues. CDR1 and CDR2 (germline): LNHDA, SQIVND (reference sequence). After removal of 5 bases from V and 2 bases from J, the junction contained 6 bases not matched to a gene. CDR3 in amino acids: CASSAQTGPGNTIYF. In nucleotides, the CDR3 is TGTGCCAGTAGTGCTCAGACAGGGCCTGGAAACACCATATATTTT.

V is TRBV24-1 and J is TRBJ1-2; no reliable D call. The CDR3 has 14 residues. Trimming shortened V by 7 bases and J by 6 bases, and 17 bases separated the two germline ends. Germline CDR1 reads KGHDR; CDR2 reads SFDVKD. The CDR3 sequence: CATSSPTVGNGYTF. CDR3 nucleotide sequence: TGTGCCACCAGCAGCCCTACAGTGGGTAATGGCTACACCTTC.

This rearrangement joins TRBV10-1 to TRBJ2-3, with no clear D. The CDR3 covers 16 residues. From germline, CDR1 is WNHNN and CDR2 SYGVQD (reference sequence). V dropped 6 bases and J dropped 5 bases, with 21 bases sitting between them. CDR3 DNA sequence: TGCGCCAGCAGCGCGGATACCTCTGGGGTACAAGATACGCAGTATTTT. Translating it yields CASSADTSGVQDTQYF.

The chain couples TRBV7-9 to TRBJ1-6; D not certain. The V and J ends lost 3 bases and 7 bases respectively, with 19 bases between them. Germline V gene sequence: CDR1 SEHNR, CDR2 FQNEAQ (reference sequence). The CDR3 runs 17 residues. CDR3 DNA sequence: TGTGCCAGCAGCTTGGGTGGTCCTTCTGTCAGGAATTCACCCCTCCACTTT. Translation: CASSLGGPSVRNSPLHF.

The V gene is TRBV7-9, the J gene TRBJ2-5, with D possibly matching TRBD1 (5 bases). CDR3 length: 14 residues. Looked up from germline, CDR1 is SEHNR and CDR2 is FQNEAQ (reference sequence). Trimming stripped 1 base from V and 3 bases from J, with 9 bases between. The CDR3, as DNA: TGTGCCAGCAGCTTAGTGGGGCCGAAAGAGACCCAGTACTTC. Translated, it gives CASSLVGPKETQYF. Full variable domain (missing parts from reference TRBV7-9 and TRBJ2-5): DTGVSQNPRHKITKRGQNVTFRCDPISEHNRLYWYRQTLGQGPEFLTYFQNEAQLEKSRLLSDRFSAERPKGSFSTLEIQRTEQGDSAMYLCASSLVGPKETQYFGPGTRLLVL.